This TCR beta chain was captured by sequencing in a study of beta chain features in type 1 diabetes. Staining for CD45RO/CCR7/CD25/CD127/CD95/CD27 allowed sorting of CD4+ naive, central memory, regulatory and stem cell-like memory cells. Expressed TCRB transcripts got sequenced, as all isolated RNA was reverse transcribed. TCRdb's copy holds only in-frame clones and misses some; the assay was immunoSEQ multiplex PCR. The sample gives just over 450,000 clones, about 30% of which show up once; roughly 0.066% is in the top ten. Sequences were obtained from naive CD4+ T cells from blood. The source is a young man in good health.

The CDR3 here is CASSWNTGELFF. In DNA, the CDR3 is TGCGCCAGCAGCTGGAACACCGGGGAGCTGTTTTTT. This chain uses TRBV5-1 with TRBJ2-2; no clear D. CDR1 and CDR2 from the germline V gene are SGHRS and YFSETQ. This CDR3 spans 12 amino acids. The V gene lost 3 bases and the J gene lost 1 base, with 1 base spanning the gap.